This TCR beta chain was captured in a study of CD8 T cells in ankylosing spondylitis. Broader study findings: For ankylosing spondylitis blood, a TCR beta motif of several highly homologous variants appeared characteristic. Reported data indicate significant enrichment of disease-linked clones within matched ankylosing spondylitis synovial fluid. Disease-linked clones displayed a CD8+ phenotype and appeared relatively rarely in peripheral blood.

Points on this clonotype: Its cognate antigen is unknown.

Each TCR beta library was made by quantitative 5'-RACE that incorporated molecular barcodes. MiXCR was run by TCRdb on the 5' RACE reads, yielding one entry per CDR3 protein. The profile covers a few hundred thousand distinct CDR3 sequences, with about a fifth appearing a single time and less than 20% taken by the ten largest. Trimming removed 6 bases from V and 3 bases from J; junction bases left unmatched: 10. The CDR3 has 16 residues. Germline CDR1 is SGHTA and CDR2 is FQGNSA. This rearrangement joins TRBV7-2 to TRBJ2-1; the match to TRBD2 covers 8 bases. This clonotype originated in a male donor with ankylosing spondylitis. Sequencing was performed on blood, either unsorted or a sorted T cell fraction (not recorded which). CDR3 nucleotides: TGTGCCAGCAGGGAAACTAGCGGCGGCCACTACAATGAGCAGTTCTTC. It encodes CASRETSGGHYNEQFF.